The clone carrying this TCR beta chain was seen at least ten times. Its matching antigen is unknown. CDR3-region Arm-PCR and iRepertoire HTBI primers produced the TCR beta libraries. Using its own MiXCR run on the multiplex PCR reads, TCRdb lists one record per CDR3 protein. The sample has about 450,000 distinct CDR3 sequences; 12% to 15% are singletons. This entry is derived from a study of regulatory T cells in long-lasting Graves disease. The sample's time point: newly diagnosed GD, antithyroid drugs for less than 3 months. Extracted RNA from PBMCs served as the source of the TCR library. Study-wide results and limits: Shared public clonotypes totalled a few thousand in persistent patients, compared with over 800 in new patients.

The same specimen was also included in a second study, on T cells in Graves' hyperthyroidism and ophthalmopathy.

The TCR was taken from a woman between 50 and 59 years old with Graves disease. Sequenced here: peripheral blood mononuclear cells (PBMCs), sampled at new diagnosis, from a patient treated with antithyroid drugs.

The CDR3 spells CASSLQVAEPRDEQFF. CDR3 in DNA: TGTGCCAGCAGTTTACAGGTAGCGGAGCCGAGGGATGAGCAGTTCTTC. V usage is TRBV27 and J usage is TRBJ2-1; D perhaps matches TRBD2 (6 bases). From germline, CDR1 is MNHEY and CDR2 SMNVEV (reference sequence). The germline V and J ends were trimmed by 2 bases and 8 bases, with 19 bases remaining between them. This CDR3 spans 16 amino acids.